A few counts support the clone carrying this TCR beta chain. Antigen unknown. This sample is drawn from a study of T cell repertoires in cytomegalovirus infection. At the level of the study: Recently identified HLA-C-restricted CMV epitopes and well-studied HLA-B-restricted CMV epitopes were used by the study. In public TCR beta signatures, there were indications of both CMV infection and matching HLA type. Overall study results and limits: Dominant in the ex vivo response were TCR beta clonotypes restricted by HLA-C and specific for CMV. Cumulative frequency of public TCR beta families picked out carriers of CMV plus the relevant HLA.

The V gene end was trimmed by 3 bases and the J gene end by 7 bases; junction bases not matched to a gene: 15. There are 16 residues in the CDR3. TCRdb processed the reads anew with MiXCR; each CDR3 protein has one entry. Of approximately 1,000,000 distinct CDR3 sequences listed, around 30% are singletons. Source: cultured CD8+ T cells from PBMCs, taken from culture after CMV antigen stimulation. This chain uses TRBV12-3 or TRBV12-4 with TRBJ2-7; 7 nucleotides match TRBD2. The sequence was collected from a human donor in good health (CMV status not recorded). Some clones in this sample may be carry-over from other donors' samples. Here the CDR3 DNA reads TGTGCCAGCAGTTTCGGGGGGTCTCCTATTACTAGTGAGCAGTACTTC. This gives the protein CASSFGGSPITSEQYF.